The next 9 T cell receptor beta chains were all read from a single sample in a study of cytomegalovirus exposure and HLA in healthy donors. Libraries were prepared by immunoSEQ multiplex PCR; TCRdb keeps only in-frame clonotypes and omits some of them. The sample lists roughly 56,000 clones, around 94% seen once, with under 2.5% in the top ten. The sequencing sample was made of PBMCs. The receptors stem from a man younger than 35 in good health and CMV-seronegative.

The rearrangement joins TRBV5-1 to TRBJ2-1, with TRBD2 identical over 11 bases. V trimming: 3 bases; J trimming: 5 bases; junction bases outside the gene matches: 4. Germline CDR1 is SGHRS and CDR2 is YFSETQ. The CDR3 length is 15 residues. The CDR3 nucleotides read TGCGCCAGCAGCTGGGGGACTAGCGGAAACAATGAGCAGTTCTTC. Translating it yields CASSWGTSGNNEQFF.

The rearrangement links TRBV27 to TRBJ1-1; 8 bases match TRBD1. V shed 6 bases, J shed 2 bases, and the junction held 2 bases outside the gene matches. Germline CDR1 MNHEY, CDR2 SMNVEV (reference sequence). The CDR3 is made up of 13 amino acids. The CDR3 loop reads CASSRGLNTEAFF. The CDR3 DNA reads TGTGCCAGCAGCAGGGGGCTTAACACTGAAGCTTTCTTT.

The chain combines TRBV7-8 with TRBJ2-5; no clear D gene. There are 13 residues in the CDR3. Between the trimmed V and J ends, which lost 1 base and 3 bases, there was a span of 6 bases. Germline lookup yields CDR1 SGHVS and CDR2 FQNEAQ. CDR3 amino acids: CASSLDSKETQYF. The DNA for the CDR3 is TGTGCCAGCAGCTTAGACTCGAAAGAGACCCAGTACTTC.

V usage is TRBV6-1 and J usage is TRBJ2-1; D gene ambiguous. V lost 6 bases and J lost 7, with 7 bases in between. The CDR3 totals 11 residues. Germline values: CDR1 MNHNS, CDR2 SASEGT. In DNA form, the CDR3 reads TGTGCCAGCAGGGCCACAAATGAGCAGTTCTTC. Translating gives CASRATNEQFF.

The V gene is TRBV6-6, the J gene TRBJ1-2; TRBD1 matches at 10 bases. The CDR3 totals 11 residues. J gave up 9 bases and V 8 bases, and 3 bases lay outside the gene matches. Germline values: CDR1 MNHNY, CDR2 SVGAGI (reference sequence). The CDR3, as DNA: TGTGCCAGCGGACAGGGGGGAAGCTACACCTTC. This gives the protein CASGQGGSYTF.

This clone was observed once. The V and J genes are TRBV28 and TRBJ1-2; D may be TRBD1 (5 bases). Germline CDR1 MDHEN, CDR2 SYDVKM. The CDR3 is 13 residues long. V was clipped by 5 bases and J by 4 bases, with 11 bases between them. The CDR3 is CASSQGGPYGYTF. The CDR3 DNA follows: TGTGCCAGCAGTCAGGGAGGGCCCTATGGCTACACCTTC.

This sequence joins TRBV15 and TRBJ1-1; no clear D. Trimming shortened V by 0 bases and J by 4 bases, and 15 bases separated the two germline ends. Germline values: CDR1 LNHNV, CDR2 YYDKDF (reference sequence). The CDR3 extends over 16 amino acids. The CDR3 DNA reads as TGTGCCACCAGCAGAGATGCGTCCATGGTAGCCACTGAAGCTTTCTTT. Translating gives CATSRDASMVATEAFF. Supplemented by reference TRBV15 and TRBJ1-1, the full variable domain reads DAMVIQNPRYQVTQFGKPVTLSCSQTLNHNVMYWYQQKSSQAPKLLFHYYDKDFNNEADTPDNFQSRRPNTSFCFLDIRSPGLGDTAMYLCATSRDASMVATEAFFGQGTRLTVV.

The J gene is TRBJ2-1, the V gene TRBV18; TRBD1 matches at 9 bases. The germline gives CDR1 KGHSH, CDR2 LQKENI. Trimming took 2 bases from V and 4 from J; bases not matched to a gene: 6. The CDR3 covers 16 residues. CDR3 DNA: TGTGCCAGCTCACCAACGCCGGGACAGGGTTACAATGAGCAGTTCTTC. Amino acid sequence: CASSPTPGQGYNEQFF.

V is TRBV4-3 and J is TRBJ2-1, with a weak D call TRBD2 (6 bases). Per germline, CDR1 LGHNA and CDR2 YSLEER. CDR3 length: 16 amino acids. Trimming stripped 0 bases from V and 3 bases from J, with 12 bases between. The CDR3 DNA sequence: TGCGCCAGCAGCCAAGAGGCCAGCGGGCACTACAATGAGCAGTTCTTC. Its translation is CASSQEASGHYNEQFF.